This TCR beta chain was captured by sequencing in a study of response to subunit inactivated influenza vaccine. Regarding the study as a whole: Seasonal influenza vaccination, on each occasion, was suggested by the authors to recruit few new T cells.

TCRdb fed the RT-PCR reads into MiXCR, producing one record per CDR3 protein. Among under 950,000 distinct CDR3 sequences listed, 21% were seen once. A remark on this clonotype: Its matching antigen is unknown.

The V and J ends lost 5 bases and 5 bases respectively, with 17 bases between them. Germline V gene sequence: CDR1 SQVTM, CDR2 ANQGSEA. The CDR3 has 14 residues. The TCR sequence derives from a man aged 50 to 60 who received an inactivated influenza vaccine. The chain carries TRBV29-1 and TRBJ2-3; D may be TRBD2 (7 bases). Sequenced here: PBMCs from blood, sampled 4 to 6 days after vaccination. As DNA, the CDR3 is TGCAGCGTTAATACCGGGGGGCCCGGAGATACGCAGTATTTT. It encodes CSVNTGGPGDTQYF.